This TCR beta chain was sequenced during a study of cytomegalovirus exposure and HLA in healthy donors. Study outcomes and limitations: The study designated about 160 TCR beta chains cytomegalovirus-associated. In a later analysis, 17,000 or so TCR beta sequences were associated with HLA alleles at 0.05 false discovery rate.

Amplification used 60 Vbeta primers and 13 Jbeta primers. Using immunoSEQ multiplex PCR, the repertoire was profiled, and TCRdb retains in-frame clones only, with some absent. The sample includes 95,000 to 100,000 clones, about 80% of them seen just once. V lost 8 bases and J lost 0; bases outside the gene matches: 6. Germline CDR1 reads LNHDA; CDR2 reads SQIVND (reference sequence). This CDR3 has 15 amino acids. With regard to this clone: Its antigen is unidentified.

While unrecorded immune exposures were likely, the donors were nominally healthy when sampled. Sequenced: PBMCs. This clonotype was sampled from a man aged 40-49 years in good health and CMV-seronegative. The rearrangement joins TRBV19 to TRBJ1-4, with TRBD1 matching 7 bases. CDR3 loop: CASGRQGSTNEKLFF. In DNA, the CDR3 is TGTGCCAGTGGTCGACAGGGATCAACTAATGAAAAACTGTTTTTT. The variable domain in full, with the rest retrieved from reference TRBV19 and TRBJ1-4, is DGGITQSPKYLFRKEGQNVTLSCEQNLNHDAMYWYRQDPGQGLRLIYYSQIVNDFQKGDIAEGYSVSREKKESFPLTVTSAQKNPTAFYLCASGRQGSTNEKLFFGSGTQLSVL.